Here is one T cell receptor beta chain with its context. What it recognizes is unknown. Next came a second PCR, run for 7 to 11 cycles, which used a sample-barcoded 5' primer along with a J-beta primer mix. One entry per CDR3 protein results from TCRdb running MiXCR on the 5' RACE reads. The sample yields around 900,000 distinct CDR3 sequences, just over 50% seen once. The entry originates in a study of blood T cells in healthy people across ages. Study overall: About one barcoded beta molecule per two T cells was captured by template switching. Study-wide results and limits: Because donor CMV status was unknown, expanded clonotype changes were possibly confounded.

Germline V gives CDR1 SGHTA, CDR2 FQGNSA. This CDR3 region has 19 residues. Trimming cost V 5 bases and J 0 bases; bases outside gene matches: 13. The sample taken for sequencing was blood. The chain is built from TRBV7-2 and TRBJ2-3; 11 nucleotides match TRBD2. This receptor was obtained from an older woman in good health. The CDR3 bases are TGTGCCAGCAGCACAGAGATAACTAGCGGGAGACCAAGCACAGATACGCAGTATTTT. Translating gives CASSTEITSGRPSTDTQYF.